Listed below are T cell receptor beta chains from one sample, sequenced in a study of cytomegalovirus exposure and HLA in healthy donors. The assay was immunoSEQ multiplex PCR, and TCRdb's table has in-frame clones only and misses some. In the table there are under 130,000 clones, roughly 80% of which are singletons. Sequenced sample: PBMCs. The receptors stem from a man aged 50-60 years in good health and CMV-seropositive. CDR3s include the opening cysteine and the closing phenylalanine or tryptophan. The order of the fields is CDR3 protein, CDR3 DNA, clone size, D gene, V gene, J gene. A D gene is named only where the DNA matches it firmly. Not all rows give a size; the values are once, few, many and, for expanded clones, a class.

CDR3aa: CASSSQGDTEAFF; CDR3nt: TGTGCCAGCAGCTCCCAGGGGGACACTGAAGCTTTCTTT; abundance: .; d_gene: TRBD1; v_gene: TRBV11-2; j_gene: TRBJ1-1
CDR3aa: CASSGQGGFPSDAQYF; CDR3nt: TGTGCCAGTAGTGGACAGGGGGGTTTTCCCTCCGACGCGCAGTATTTT; abundance: .; d_gene: TRBD1; v_gene: TRBV19; j_gene: TRBJ2-3
CDR3aa: CASSKLGGATDTQYF; CDR3nt: TGTGCCAGCAGTAAACTTGGAGGGGCCACAGATACGCAGTATTTT; abundance: once; d_gene: .; v_gene: TRBV2; j_gene: TRBJ2-3
CDR3aa: CASSLRTGMNTEAFF; CDR3nt: TGTGCCAGCAGTTTGAGGACAGGAATGAACACTGAAGCTTTCTTT; abundance: .; d_gene: TRBD1; v_gene: TRBV28; j_gene: TRBJ1-1
CDR3aa: CASPLGGGDTGELFF; CDR3nt: TGTGCCAGTCCTCTCGGGGGTGGCGACACCGGGGAGCTGTTTTTT; abundance: .; d_gene: .; v_gene: TRBV27; j_gene: TRBJ2-2
CDR3aa: CAIREASLGGAGNTIYF; CDR3nt: TGTGCCATCAGAGAGGCGAGTCTGGGAGGTGCTGGAAACACCATATATTTT; abundance: .; d_gene: .; v_gene: TRBV10-3; j_gene: TRBJ1-3
CDR3aa: CASSPFGSEGGQPQHF; CDR3nt: TGCGCCAGCAGCCCCTTTGGTTCCGAAGGGGGTCAGCCCCAGCATTTT; abundance: .; d_gene: .; v_gene: TRBV5-1; j_gene: TRBJ1-5
CDR3aa: CASSLSALSYEQYF; CDR3nt: TGTGCCAGCAGCTTGAGCGCACTCTCCTACGAGCAGTACTTC; abundance: once; d_gene: .; v_gene: TRBV9; j_gene: TRBJ2-7
CDR3aa: CASSGQGVTEAFF; CDR3nt: TGTGCCAGTTCGGGACAAGGGGTGACCGAAGCTTTCTTT; abundance: .; d_gene: .; v_gene: TRBV19; j_gene: TRBJ1-1
CDR3aa: CASSEGLAGDEQFF; CDR3nt: TGTGCCAGCAGTGAAGGACTAGCGGGTGATGAGCAGTTCTTC; abundance: medium-sized; d_gene: TRBD2; v_gene: TRBV6-4; j_gene: TRBJ2-1
CDR3aa: CASSLWGDGELFF; CDR3nt: TGTGCCAGCAGCTTATGGGGAGACGGGGAGCTGTTTTTT; abundance: .; d_gene: .; v_gene: TRBV7-3; j_gene: TRBJ2-2
CDR3aa: CASRNTGTQPTDTQYF; CDR3nt: TGCGCCAGCCGCAACACCGGGACACAACCGACGGATACGCAGTATTTT; abundance: .; d_gene: .; v_gene: TRBV5-1; j_gene: TRBJ2-3
CDR3aa: CASSSSSGSIYEQYF; CDR3nt: TGTGCCAGCAGCTCCTCTAGCGGGAGTATCTACGAGCAGTACTTC; abundance: .; d_gene: TRBD2; v_gene: TRBV9; j_gene: TRBJ2-7
CDR3aa: CATSSYRGTNTEAFF; CDR3nt: TGTGCCACCAGCAGTTACAGGGGTACGAACACTGAAGCTTTCTTT; abundance: .; d_gene: TRBD1; v_gene: TRBV15; j_gene: TRBJ1-1
CDR3aa: CAWSPDRENNEQFF; CDR3nt: TGTGCCTGGAGTCCTGACAGGGAGAACAATGAGCAGTTCTTC; abundance: few; d_gene: TRBD1; v_gene: TRBV30; j_gene: TRBJ2-1
CDR3aa: CASTPGVPDTQYF; CDR3nt: TGTGCCAGCACTCCGGGAGTTCCAGATACGCAGTATTTT; abundance: .; d_gene: .; v_gene: TRBV2; j_gene: TRBJ2-3
CDR3aa: CASSLDRSSYNSPLHF; CDR3nt: TGCGCCAGCAGCTTAGACCGGAGCTCCTATAATTCACCCCTCCACTTT; abundance: .; d_gene: .; v_gene: TRBV5-1; j_gene: TRBJ1-6
CDR3aa: CAVSGLAGKGSGELFF; CDR3nt: TGTGCCGTATCGGGACTAGCGGGAAAGGGATCCGGGGAGCTGTTTTTT; abundance: .; d_gene: TRBD2; v_gene: TRBV10-3; j_gene: TRBJ2-2
CDR3aa: CASSLSWDRVSNQPQHF; CDR3nt: TGTGCCAGCAGTTTATCTTGGGACAGGGTGAGCAATCAGCCCCAGCATTTT; abundance: .; d_gene: TRBD1; v_gene: TRBV27; j_gene: TRBJ1-5
CDR3aa: CASSPHIGGHTEAFF; CDR3nt: TGTGCCAGCAGTCCCCATATAGGGGGCCACACTGAAGCTTTCTTT; abundance: once; d_gene: TRBD1; v_gene: TRBV28; j_gene: TRBJ1-1
CDR3aa: CSSSLMGLGATNEKLFF; CDR3nt: TGTTCCAGCAGCTTAATGGGACTGGGAGCAACTAATGAAAAACTGTTTTTT; abundance: .; d_gene: .; v_gene: TRBV7-9; j_gene: TRBJ1-4
CDR3aa: CASSFAGDDEQFF; CDR3nt: TGTGCCAGCAGCTTCGCGGGGGATGATGAGCAGTTCTTC; abundance: .; d_gene: TRBD2; v_gene: TRBV11-2; j_gene: TRBJ2-1
CDR3aa: CASSIRTSWKQETQYF; CDR3nt: TGTGCCAGCAGCATCCGGACTAGCTGGAAACAAGAGACCCAGTACTTC; abundance: few; d_gene: TRBD2; v_gene: TRBV14; j_gene: TRBJ2-5
CDR3aa: CAISEWASKGEQFF; CDR3nt: TGTGCCATCAGTGAGTGGGCTAGCAAGGGTGAGCAGTTCTTC; abundance: .; d_gene: .; v_gene: TRBV10-3; j_gene: TRBJ2-1
CDR3aa: CASSPIGAEQYF; CDR3nt: TGTGCCAGCTCACCAATAGGGGCCGAGCAGTACTTC; abundance: once; d_gene: .; v_gene: TRBV18; j_gene: TRBJ2-7
CDR3aa: CASSQGGTNNEQFF; CDR3nt: TGTGCCAGCAGTCAAGGGGGCACAAACAATGAGCAGTTCTTC; abundance: .; d_gene: TRBD1; v_gene: TRBV25-1; j_gene: TRBJ2-1
CDR3aa: CASSSGLAGGPSGETQYF; CDR3nt: TGCGCCAGCAGCTCGGGACTAGCGGGAGGGCCGTCTGGGGAGACCCAGTACTTC; abundance: .; d_gene: TRBD2; v_gene: TRBV5-1; j_gene: TRBJ2-5
CDR3aa: CASSLGQGRQPQHF; CDR3nt: TGCGCCAGCAGCTTGGGCCAGGGTCGTCAGCCCCAGCATTTT; abundance: .; d_gene: .; v_gene: TRBV5-1; j_gene: TRBJ1-5